A selection of T cell receptor beta chains follows, all from one sample in a study of cytomegalovirus exposure and HLA in healthy donors. Method: immunoSEQ multiplex PCR; TCRdb's copy keeps in-frame clones and lacks some. The sample gives about 130,000 clones, approximately 75% of which show up once; approximately 3.8% is in the top ten. The sequenced sample consisted of PBMCs. These receptors were obtained from a man aged 30 to 45 in good health and CMV-seronegative. CDR3s include the opening cysteine and the closing phenylalanine or tryptophan. The order of the fields is D gene, clone size, CDR3 length, J gene, V gene, CDR3 DNA, CDR3 protein. A D gene is named only where the DNA matches it firmly. Clone size is stated in some rows and not others, as once, few, many or a class when expanded.

d_call: NA
clone_size: NA
cdr3_length: 14
j_call: TRBJ2-7
v_call: TRBV5-1
cdr3_nt: TGCGCCAGCAGCTTTTCAGGGGTAGGCTACGAGCAGTACTTC
cdr3_aa: CASSFSGVGYEQYF

d_call: NA
clone_size: few
cdr3_length: 12
j_call: TRBJ1-2
v_call: TRBV9
cdr3_nt: TGTGCCAGCAGCTCCATGGGGCTTGGCTACACCTTC
cdr3_aa: CASSSMGLGYTF

d_call: TRBD1
clone_size: NA
cdr3_length: 21
j_call: TRBJ2-6
v_call: TRBV28
cdr3_nt: TGTGCCAGCAGTTCCGCCGGGACAGGTGGGGTCAGGAAGTCTGGGGCCAACGTCCTGACTTTC
cdr3_aa: CASSSAGTGGVRKSGANVLTF

d_call: TRBD1
clone_size: NA
cdr3_length: 14
j_call: TRBJ1-1
v_call: TRBV6-6
cdr3_nt: TGTGCCAGCAGGGCAGGGGGCTCGCACGCTGAAGCTTTCTTT
cdr3_aa: CASRAGGSHAEAFF

d_call: TRBD1
clone_size: NA
cdr3_length: 16
j_call: TRBJ2-7
v_call: TRBV10-3
cdr3_nt: TGTGCCATCAGTGAACCTTGGACAGGTGAAACCTACGAGCAGTACTTC
cdr3_aa: CAISEPWTGETYEQYF

d_call: TRBD1
clone_size: few
cdr3_length: 11
j_call: TRBJ1-5
v_call: TRBV6-1
cdr3_nt: TGTGCCAGCCCAGGGGGGCAGCCCCAGCATTTT
cdr3_aa: CASPGGQPQHF

d_call: NA
clone_size: NA
cdr3_length: 11
j_call: TRBJ2-1
v_call: TRBV6-1
cdr3_nt: TGTGCCAGCAGTGGAGGGGGAAAGCCGTTCTTC
cdr3_aa: CASSGGGKPFF

d_call: TRBD1
clone_size: NA
cdr3_length: 16
j_call: TRBJ1-6
v_call: TRBV9
cdr3_nt: TGTGCCAGCAGCGCTGAAACAGGGGTCGGAATTTCACCCCTCCACTTT
cdr3_aa: CASSAETGVGISPLHF

d_call: NA
clone_size: once
cdr3_length: 16
j_call: TRBJ1-6
v_call: TRBV5-1
cdr3_nt: TGCGCCAGCAGCTTGACAGATTTGACGTATAATTCACCCCTCCACTTT
cdr3_aa: CASSLTDLTYNSPLHF

d_call: TRBD1
clone_size: NA
cdr3_length: 15
j_call: TRBJ2-1
v_call: TRBV5-1
cdr3_nt: TGCGCCAGCAGCCCACAGGGGGCGCGTATAGGTGAGCAGTTCTTC
cdr3_aa: CASSPQGARIGEQFF

d_call: NA
clone_size: NA
cdr3_length: 16
j_call: TRBJ1-6
v_call: TRBV5-1
cdr3_nt: TGCGCCAGCAGCTTCTTGGGGACTGGTTATAATTCACCCCTCCACTTT
cdr3_aa: CASSFLGTGYNSPLHF

d_call: NA
clone_size: NA
cdr3_length: 13
j_call: TRBJ1-1
v_call: TRBV19
cdr3_nt: TGTGCCAGTAGTATACAGGCAGGGACTGAAGCTTTCTTT
cdr3_aa: CASSIQAGTEAFF

d_call: NA
clone_size: NA
cdr3_length: 16
j_call: TRBJ2-3
v_call: TRBV2
cdr3_nt: TGTGCCAGCAGTCCGTATTTTGGAGAAAGCACAGATACGCAGTATTTT
cdr3_aa: CASSPYFGESTDTQYF

d_call: TRBD2
clone_size: NA
cdr3_length: 15
j_call: TRBJ2-1
v_call: TRBV18
cdr3_nt: TGTGCCAGCTCACCCCTAGCGGACCCCTACAATGAGCAGTTCTTC
cdr3_aa: CASSPLADPYNEQFF

d_call: TRBD1
clone_size: NA
cdr3_length: 15
j_call: TRBJ2-7
v_call: TRBV27
cdr3_nt: TGTGCCAGCAGTCCAGGGGCAGGGGGCCTTTACGAGCAGTACTTC
cdr3_aa: CASSPGAGGLYEQYF

d_call: TRBD2
clone_size: once
cdr3_length: 17
j_call: TRBJ2-5
v_call: TRBV4-1
cdr3_nt: TGCGCCAGCAGCCAAGAAAGCGGGGGGGCCGAAGGAGAGACCCAGTACTTC
cdr3_aa: CASSQESGGAEGETQYF

d_call: TRBD2
clone_size: NA
cdr3_length: 12
j_call: TRBJ2-1
v_call: TRBV10-1
cdr3_nt: TGCGCCGGGGAGGGGTCTGGCAATGAGCAGTTCTTC
cdr3_aa: CAGEGSGNEQFF

d_call: NA
clone_size: few
cdr3_length: 15
j_call: TRBJ1-4
v_call: TRBV18
cdr3_nt: TGTGCCAGCTCACCCCGGTATCAGACAGGTGAAAAACTGTTTTTT
cdr3_aa: CASSPRYQTGEKLFF

d_call: TRBD2
clone_size: NA
cdr3_length: 18
j_call: TRBJ2-3
v_call: TRBV5-8
cdr3_nt: TGTGCCAGCAGCTTCTTGGCGGGGGGCCCAAAGGACACAGATACGCAGTATTTT
cdr3_aa: CASSFLAGGPKDTDTQYF

d_call: NA
clone_size: once
cdr3_length: 14
j_call: TRBJ1-3
v_call: TRBV30
cdr3_nt: TGTGCCTGGAGTGTACTTTCTCCTGGAAACACCATATATTTT
cdr3_aa: CAWSVLSPGNTIYF

d_call: TRBD1
clone_size: NA
cdr3_length: 12
j_call: TRBJ2-7
v_call: TRBV6-5
cdr3_nt: TGTGCCAGCAGCCGGACAGGGGACGAGCAGTACTTC
cdr3_aa: CASSRTGDEQYF

d_call: NA
clone_size: NA
cdr3_length: 18
j_call: TRBJ1-5
v_call: TRBV28
cdr3_nt: TGTGCCAGCAGTTTATGCTTCCTACGGGATTGGAGCAATCAGCCCCAGCATTTT
cdr3_aa: CASSLCFLRDWSNQPQHF

d_call: NA
clone_size: NA
cdr3_length: 15
j_call: TRBJ1-2
v_call: TRBV28
cdr3_nt: TGTGCCAGCAGTTTATGGGCGGATATGGACTATGGCTACACCTTC
cdr3_aa: CASSLWADMDYGYTF

d_call: NA
clone_size: NA
cdr3_length: 13
j_call: TRBJ1-4
v_call: TRBV30
cdr3_nt: TGTGCCTGGAGTGGGGGGGTAGGTGAAAAACTGTTTTTT
cdr3_aa: CAWSGGVGEKLFF

d_call: TRBD1
clone_size: NA
cdr3_length: 14
j_call: TRBJ1-5
v_call: TRBV19
cdr3_nt: TGTGCCAGTACCCTACGACAGGGGAATCAGCCCCAGCATTTT
cdr3_aa: CASTLRQGNQPQHF

d_call: NA
clone_size: few
cdr3_length: 17
j_call: TRBJ1-5
v_call: TRBV11-2
cdr3_nt: TGTGCCAGCAGCTTAGTTCCACTCAGGGTTGCGGATCAGCCCCAGCATTTT
cdr3_aa: CASSLVPLRVADQPQHF

d_call: NA
clone_size: NA
cdr3_length: 14
j_call: TRBJ2-2
v_call: TRBV5-6
cdr3_nt: TGTGCCAGCAGCTTGGCCTCTCTCACCGGGGAGCTGTTTTTT
cdr3_aa: CASSLASLTGELFF

d_call: NA
clone_size: NA
cdr3_length: 16
j_call: TRBJ2-7
v_call: TRBV27
cdr3_nt: TGTGCCAGCAGCCACCCCTACGGGCAGGGGCCCTACGAGCAGTACTTC
cdr3_aa: CASSHPYGQGPYEQYF

d_call: TRBD2
clone_size: NA
cdr3_length: 15
j_call: TRBJ2-5
v_call: TRBV5-1
cdr3_nt: TGCGCCAGCAGGAATAGCGGGGGGAGGCAAGAGACCCAGTACTTC
cdr3_aa: CASRNSGGRQETQYF